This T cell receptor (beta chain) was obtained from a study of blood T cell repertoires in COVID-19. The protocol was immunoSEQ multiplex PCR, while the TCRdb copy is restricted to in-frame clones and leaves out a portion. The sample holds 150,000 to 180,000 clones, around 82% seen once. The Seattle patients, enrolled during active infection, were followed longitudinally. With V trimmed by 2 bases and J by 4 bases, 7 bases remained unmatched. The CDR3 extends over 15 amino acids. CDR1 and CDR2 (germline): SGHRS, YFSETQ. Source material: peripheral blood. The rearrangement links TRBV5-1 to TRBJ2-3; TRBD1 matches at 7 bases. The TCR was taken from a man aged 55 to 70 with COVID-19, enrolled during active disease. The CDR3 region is CASSFTDRAADTQYF. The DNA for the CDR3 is TGCGCCAGCAGCTTCACAGACAGGGCGGCAGATACGCAGTATTTT.